This T cell receptor (beta chain) comes out of a study of cytomegalovirus exposure and HLA in healthy donors. Overall study context: The approximately 120 validation repertoires used the same platform as the roughly 620 first-cohort repertoires, a later analysis reported.

Notes on the study in general: Cytomegalovirus status was reportedly diagnosed by the classifier with high sensitivity and specificity. First-cohort TCR clusters were later found to tend to co-occur in the 90 to 150 validation repertoires.

The CDR3 contains 16 residues. CDR1 and CDR2 (germline): MNHEY, SMNVEV (reference sequence). V shed 4 bases, J shed 1 base, and the junction held 6 bases outside the gene matches. The sample holds one count of this clone. Its antigen remains unidentified. This table comes from immunoSEQ multiplex PCR, and its TCRdb copy is limited to in-frame clones, with some not included. The sample holds about 120,000 clones; 89% are singletons and the top ten take around 2%. This TCR came from a woman aged 18 to 35 in good health and CMV-seronegative. Specimen: PBMCs. The chain joins TRBV27 to TRBJ2-2; 7 nucleotides agree with TRBD1. The CDR3 region is CASSSWTGLNTGELFF. The DNA for the CDR3 is TGTGCCAGCAGTTCCTGGACAGGCCTGAACACCGGGGAGCTGTTTTTT.